The present entry profiles one T cell receptor (beta chain) with its context. This CDR3 is also generated by other DNA sequences in the sample. This entry is derived from a study of cytomegalovirus exposure and HLA in healthy donors. Across the whole study: A previous analysis identified about 110 million unique TCR beta sequences derived from 180 million or so T cells.

The PCR used 60 Vbeta and 13 Jbeta primers. Sequencing was performed with immunoSEQ multiplex PCR; in TCRdb, only in-frame clones are kept and a portion is missing. The data contain 150,000 to 200,000 clones, roughly 77% of them singletons. CDR1 and CDR2 (germline): MNHEY, SVGAGI. The J segment lost 5 bases and the V segment lost 10 bases, leaving 9 bases of the junction unmatched. This CDR3 has 15 residues. Sequencing input: PBMCs. The source is a woman between 18 and 29 years old in good health and CMV-seronegative. The rearrangement links TRBV6-5 to TRBJ2-5, with 14 bases that match TRBD2. The CDR3 protein is CATRLAGGPGETQYF. CDR3 bases: TGTGCCACCCGACTAGCGGGGGGGCCTGGGGAGACCCAGTACTTC.